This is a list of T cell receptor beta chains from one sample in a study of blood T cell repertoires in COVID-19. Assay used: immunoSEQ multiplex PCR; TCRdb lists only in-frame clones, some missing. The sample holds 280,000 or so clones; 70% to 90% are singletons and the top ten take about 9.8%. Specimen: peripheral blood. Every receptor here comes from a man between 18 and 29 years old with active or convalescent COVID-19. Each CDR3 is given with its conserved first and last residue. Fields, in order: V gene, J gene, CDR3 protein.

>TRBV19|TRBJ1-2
CATRAGRGYGYTF
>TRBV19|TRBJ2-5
CASSISGTGAETQYF
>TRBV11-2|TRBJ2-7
CASSLIAGGSYEQYF
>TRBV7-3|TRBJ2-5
CASSSGGQETQYF
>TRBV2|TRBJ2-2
CASKFTGGDTGELFF
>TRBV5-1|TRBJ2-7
CASNGQGAYEQYF
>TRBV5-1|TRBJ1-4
CASSFGTDGEKLFF
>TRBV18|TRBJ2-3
CASSRGATDTQYF
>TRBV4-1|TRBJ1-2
CASSQDVPTGVYGYTF
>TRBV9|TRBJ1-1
CASTDGTGDTEAFF
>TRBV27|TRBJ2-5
CASAGLPISVQYF
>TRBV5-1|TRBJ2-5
CASSRSGVGIVETQYF
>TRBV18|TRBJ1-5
CASTPQGGQPQHF